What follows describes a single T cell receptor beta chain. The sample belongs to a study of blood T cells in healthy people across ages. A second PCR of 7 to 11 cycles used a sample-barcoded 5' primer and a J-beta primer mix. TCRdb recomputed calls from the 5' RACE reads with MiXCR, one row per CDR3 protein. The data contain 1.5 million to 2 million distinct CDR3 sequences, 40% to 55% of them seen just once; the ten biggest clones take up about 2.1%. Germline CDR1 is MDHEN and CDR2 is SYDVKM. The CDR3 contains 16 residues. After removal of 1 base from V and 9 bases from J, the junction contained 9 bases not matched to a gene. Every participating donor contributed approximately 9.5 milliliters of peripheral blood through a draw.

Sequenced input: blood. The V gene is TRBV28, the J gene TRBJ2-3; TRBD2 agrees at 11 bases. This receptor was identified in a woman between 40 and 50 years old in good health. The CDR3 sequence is CASSLFLAGGRWTQYF. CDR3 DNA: TGTGCCAGCAGTTTATTCCTAGCGGGGGGCCGTTGGACGCAGTATTTT.